The present TCR beta chain was sequenced within a study of OX40 agonist ivuxolimab in advanced cancers. Study-level information: Mean age 60 years, range about 20 to 85; about 85% male.

Note on this clone: The antigen is undetermined.

Using immunoSEQ multiplex PCR, the repertoire was profiled, and TCRdb retains in-frame clones only, with some absent. The sample holds 50,000 to 65,000 clones, around 90% seen once. Germline CDR1 is SGHRS and CDR2 is YFSETQ. V lost 1 base to trimming and J lost 6 bases, with 8 bases between them. The CDR3 contains 13 residues. Regarding the study as a whole: There was clonal expansion of CD4+ and CD8+ blood T cells by week 6 at 0.1 to 3.0 mg/kg.

The sequence came from an adult with an advanced solid tumor such as melanoma, head and neck, liver or kidney cancer. The specimen comprised CD4+ or CD8+ T cells sorted from blood, sampled in a trial of the OX40 agonist ivuxolimab. The chain joins TRBV5-1 to TRBJ2-1, with D maybe TRBD2 (6 bases). The CDR3 nucleotides read TGCGCCAGCAGCTTGCCCGGGGGCAATGAGCAGTTCTTC. This encodes CASSLPGGNEQFF.